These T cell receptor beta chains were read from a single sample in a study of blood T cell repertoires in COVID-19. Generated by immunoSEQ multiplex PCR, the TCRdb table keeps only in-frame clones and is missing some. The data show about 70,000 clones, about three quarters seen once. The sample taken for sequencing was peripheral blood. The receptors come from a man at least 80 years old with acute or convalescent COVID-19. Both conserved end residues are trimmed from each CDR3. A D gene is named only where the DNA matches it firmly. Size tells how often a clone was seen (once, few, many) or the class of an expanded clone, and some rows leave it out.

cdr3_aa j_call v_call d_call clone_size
ASSRRVGNSPLH TRBJ1-6 TRBV5-1 . .
ASSLSYTAGSYSNQPQH TRBJ1-5 TRBV5-8 . .
ASSEKVAGGAKNIQY TRBJ2-4 TRBV2 TRBD2 many
ASSQDYAIKETQY TRBJ2-5 TRBV3-1/TRBV3-2 . .
ASSRRDDQQY TRBJ2-7 TRBV11-3 . .
ASSDSQLNTEAF TRBJ1-1 TRBV6-1 . .
ASSFRQGSYEQY TRBJ2-7 TRBV13 . .
ASSLDWGENSPLH TRBJ1-6 TRBV7-2 . .
ASRGTGVIANEQF TRBJ2-1 TRBV19 TRBD1 .
ATSPGLAGETQY TRBJ2-5 TRBV24-1 TRBD2 .
ASSQVRSGSHLGTQY TRBJ2-3 TRBV3-1/TRBV3-2 . .
ASRSQIDQPQH TRBJ1-5 TRBV19 . .
ASSLIQGAKIFEQF TRBJ2-1 TRBV11-2 TRBD1 .
AISRGSNINSGANVLT TRBJ2-6 TRBV10-3 . .
ASSTQEGNTIY TRBJ1-3 TRBV7-2 . .
ASTSRGVGDTQY TRBJ2-3 TRBV27 . .
ASMGGLYGYT TRBJ1-2 TRBV19 . .
ASSPTPGEQY TRBJ2-7 TRBV7-2 . .
ASSPRTGNTEAF TRBJ1-1 TRBV27 TRBD1 .
ASSLGRDTEAF TRBJ1-1 TRBV18 . few
ASSPMMGGEGVSGELF TRBJ2-2 TRBV4-3 TRBD2 .